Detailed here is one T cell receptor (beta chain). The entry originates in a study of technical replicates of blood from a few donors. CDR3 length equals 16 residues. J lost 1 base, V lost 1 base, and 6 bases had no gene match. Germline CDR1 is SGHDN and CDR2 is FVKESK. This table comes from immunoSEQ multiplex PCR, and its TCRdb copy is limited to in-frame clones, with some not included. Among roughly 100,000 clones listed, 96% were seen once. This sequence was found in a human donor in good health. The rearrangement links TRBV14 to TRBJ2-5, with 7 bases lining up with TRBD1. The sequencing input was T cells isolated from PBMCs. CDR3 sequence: CASSQAYYRGQETQYF. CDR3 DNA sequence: TGTGCCAGCAGCCAAGCTTATTACAGGGGCCAAGAGACCCAGTACTTC. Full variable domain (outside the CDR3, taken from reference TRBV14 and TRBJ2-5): EAGVTQFPSHSVIEKGQTVTLRCDPISGHDNLYWYRRVMGKEIKFLLHFVKESKQDESGMPNNRFLAERTGGTYSTLKVQPAELEDSGVYFCASSQAYYRGQETQYFGPGTRLLVL.